This TCR beta chain was recovered during a study of somatic mutations in cytotoxic T cells in rheumatoid arthritis. Whole-study context: Blood from the patient (over 28 ml EDTA) was drawn right after diagnosis, pretreatment. Notes on the study in general: Patients with a largest CD8+ clone exceeding 20% of CD8+ cells numbered about an eighth of the roughly 65. Greater age accompanied higher CD8+ clonality in rheumatoid arthritis patients, a pattern that was absent in healthy controls.

The CDR3 spans 14 residues. The germline V gene has CDR1 SGDLS and CDR2 YYNGEE. V lost 4 bases and J lost 4, with 14 bases in between. Worth noting for this clone: Its antigen is still unknown.

Clones were sequenced by immunoSEQ multiplex PCR, and TCRdb holds only the in-frame ones, with some missing. The repertoire holds 3,000 to 4,000 clones, with approximately 93% as singletons. The sample taken for sequencing was CD8+ T cells sorted from blood. This receptor was identified in a woman in her sixties or seventies with rheumatoid arthritis. This chain joins TRBV9 and TRBJ1-2; D is perhaps TRBD1 (6 bases). The CDR3, as DNA: TGTGCCAGCAGCCCAGATGGGGGCCTCTATGGCTACACCTTC. This encodes CASSPDGGLYGYTF.